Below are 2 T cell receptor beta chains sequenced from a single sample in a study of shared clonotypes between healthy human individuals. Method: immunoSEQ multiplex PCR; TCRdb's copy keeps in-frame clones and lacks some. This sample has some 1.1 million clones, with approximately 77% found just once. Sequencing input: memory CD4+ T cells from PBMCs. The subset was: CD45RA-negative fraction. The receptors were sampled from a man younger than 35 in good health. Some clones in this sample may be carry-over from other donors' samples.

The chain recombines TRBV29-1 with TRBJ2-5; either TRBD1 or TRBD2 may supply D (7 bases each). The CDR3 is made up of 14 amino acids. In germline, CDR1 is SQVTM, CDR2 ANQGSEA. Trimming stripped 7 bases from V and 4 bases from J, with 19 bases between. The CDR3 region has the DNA TGCAGCGGCAATCAGGGGGGCGGGAGAGAGACCCAGTACTTC. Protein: CSGNQGGGRETQYF.

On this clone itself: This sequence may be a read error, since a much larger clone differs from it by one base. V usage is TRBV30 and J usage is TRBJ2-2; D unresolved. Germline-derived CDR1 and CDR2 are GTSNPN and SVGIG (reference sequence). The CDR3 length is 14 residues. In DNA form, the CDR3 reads TGTGCCTGGAGTGTGAGGCGGAACACCAGGGAGCTGTTTTTT. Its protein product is CAWSVRRNTRELFF. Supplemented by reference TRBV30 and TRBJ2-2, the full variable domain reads SQTIHQWPATLVQPVGSPLSLECTVEGTSNPNLYWYRQAAGRGLQLLFYSVGIGQISSEVPQNLSASRPQDRQFILSSKKLLLSDSGFYLCAWSVRRNTRELFFGEGSRLTVL.